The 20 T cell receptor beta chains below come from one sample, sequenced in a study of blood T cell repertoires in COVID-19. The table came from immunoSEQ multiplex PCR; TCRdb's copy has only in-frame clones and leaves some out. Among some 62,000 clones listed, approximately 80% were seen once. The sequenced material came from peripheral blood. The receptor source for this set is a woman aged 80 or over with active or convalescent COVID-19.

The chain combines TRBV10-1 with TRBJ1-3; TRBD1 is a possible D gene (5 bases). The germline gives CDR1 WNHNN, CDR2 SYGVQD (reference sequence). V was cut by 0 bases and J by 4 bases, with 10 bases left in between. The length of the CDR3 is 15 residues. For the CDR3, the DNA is TGCGCCAGCAGTGAGTCGGGGCGAACGGGAAACACCATATATTTT. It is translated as CASSESGRTGNTIYF.

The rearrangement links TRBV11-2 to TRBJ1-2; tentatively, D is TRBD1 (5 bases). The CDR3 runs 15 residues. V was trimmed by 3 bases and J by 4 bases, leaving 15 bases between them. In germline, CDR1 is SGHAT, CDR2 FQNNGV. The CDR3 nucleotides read TGTGCCAGCAGCTTCTCCCGGGAGGGGTCCTATGGCTACACCTTC. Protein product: CASSFSREGSYGYTF. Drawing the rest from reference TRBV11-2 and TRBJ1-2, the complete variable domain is EAGVAQSPRYKIIEKRQSVAFWCNPISGHATLYWYQQILGQGPKLLIQFQNNGVVDDSQLPKDRFSAERLKGVDSTLKIQPAKLEDSAVYLCASSFSREGSYGYTFGSGTRLTVV.

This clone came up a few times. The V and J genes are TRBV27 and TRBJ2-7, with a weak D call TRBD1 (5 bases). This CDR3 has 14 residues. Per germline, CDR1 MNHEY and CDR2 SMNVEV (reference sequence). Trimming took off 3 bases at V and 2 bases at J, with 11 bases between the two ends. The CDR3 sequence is CASSFTGRAYEQYF. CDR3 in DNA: TGTGCCAGCAGTTTCACAGGAAGAGCCTACGAGCAGTACTTC.

The CDR3 coding sequence is TGCGCCAGCACCCTGACATCCGCGGGGGACAATGAGCAGTTCTTC. As protein: CASTLTSAGDNEQFF. This chain links TRBV5-1 with TRBJ2-1; 7 bases fit TRBD2. This CDR3 has 15 amino acids. The ends lost 6 bases at V and 5 bases at J; junction bases unmatched: 11. CDR1 SGHRS and CDR2 YFSETQ come from the germline V gene.

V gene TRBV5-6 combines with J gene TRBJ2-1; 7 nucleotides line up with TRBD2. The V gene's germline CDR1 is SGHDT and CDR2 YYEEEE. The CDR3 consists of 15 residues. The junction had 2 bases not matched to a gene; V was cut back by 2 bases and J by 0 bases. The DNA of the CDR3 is TGTGCCAGCAGCTTCGGGGGGAACTCCTACAATGAGCAGTTCTTC. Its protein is CASSFGGNSYNEQFF. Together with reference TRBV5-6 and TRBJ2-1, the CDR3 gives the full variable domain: DAGVTQSPTHLIKTRGQQVTLRCSPKSGHDTVSWYQQALGQGPQFIFQYYEEEERQRGNFPDRFSGHQFPNYSSELNVNALLLGDSALYLCASSFGGNSYNEQFFGPGTRLTVL.

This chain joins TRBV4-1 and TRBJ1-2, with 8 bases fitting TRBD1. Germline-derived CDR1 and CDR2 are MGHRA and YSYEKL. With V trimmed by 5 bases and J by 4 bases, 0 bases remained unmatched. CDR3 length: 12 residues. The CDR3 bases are TGCGCCAGCAGCGGACAGGGCTATGGCTACACCTTC. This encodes CASSGQGYGYTF.

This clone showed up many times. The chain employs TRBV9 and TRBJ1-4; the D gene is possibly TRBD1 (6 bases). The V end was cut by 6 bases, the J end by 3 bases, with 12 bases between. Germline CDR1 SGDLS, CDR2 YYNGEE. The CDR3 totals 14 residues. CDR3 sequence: CASNKQGANEKLFF. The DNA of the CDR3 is TGTGCCAGCAACAAACAGGGTGCTAATGAAAAACTGTTTTTT.

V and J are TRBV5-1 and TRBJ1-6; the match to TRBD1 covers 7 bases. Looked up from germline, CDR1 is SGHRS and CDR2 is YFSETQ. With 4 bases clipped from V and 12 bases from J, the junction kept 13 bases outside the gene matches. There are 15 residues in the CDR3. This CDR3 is CASSPRDREGKPLHF. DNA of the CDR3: TGCGCCAGCAGCCCTCGGGACAGAGAAGGAAAACCCCTCCACTTT.

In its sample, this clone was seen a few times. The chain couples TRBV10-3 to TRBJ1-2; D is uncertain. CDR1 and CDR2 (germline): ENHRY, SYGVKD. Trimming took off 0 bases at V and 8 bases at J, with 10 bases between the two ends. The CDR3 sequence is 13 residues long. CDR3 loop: CAISESPARGYTF. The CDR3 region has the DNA TGTGCCATCAGTGAGTCGCCGGCCAGGGGCTACACCTTC.

CDR3 sequence (DNA): TGTGCCAGTAGCCCGGGACAGGTGTGGGGTGAAAAACTGTTTTTT. It codes for CASSPGQVWGEKLFF. V is TRBV19 and J is TRBJ1-4; 8 bases match TRBD1. The germline gives CDR1 LNHDA, CDR2 SQIVND (reference sequence). CDR3 length equals 15 residues. V dropped 6 bases and J dropped 7; count of bases not matched to a gene: 10.

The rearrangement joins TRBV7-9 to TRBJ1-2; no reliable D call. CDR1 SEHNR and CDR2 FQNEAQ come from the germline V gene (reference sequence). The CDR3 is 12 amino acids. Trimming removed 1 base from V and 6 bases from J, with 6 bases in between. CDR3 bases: TGTGCCAGCAGCTTAGGCCCTAATGGCTACACCTTC. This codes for CASSLGPNGYTF.

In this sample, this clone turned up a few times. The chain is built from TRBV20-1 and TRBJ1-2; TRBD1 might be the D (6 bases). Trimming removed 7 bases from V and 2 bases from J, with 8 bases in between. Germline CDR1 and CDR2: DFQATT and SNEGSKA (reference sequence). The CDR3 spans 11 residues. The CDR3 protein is CSVGGNYGYTF. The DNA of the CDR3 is TGCAGTGTTGGGGGCAACTATGGCTACACCTTC.

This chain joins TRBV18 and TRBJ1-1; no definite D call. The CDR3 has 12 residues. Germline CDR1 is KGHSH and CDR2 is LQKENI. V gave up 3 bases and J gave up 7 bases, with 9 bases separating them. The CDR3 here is CASSPERDEAFF. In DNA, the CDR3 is TGTGCCAGCTCACCCGAGAGGGATGAAGCTTTCTTT.

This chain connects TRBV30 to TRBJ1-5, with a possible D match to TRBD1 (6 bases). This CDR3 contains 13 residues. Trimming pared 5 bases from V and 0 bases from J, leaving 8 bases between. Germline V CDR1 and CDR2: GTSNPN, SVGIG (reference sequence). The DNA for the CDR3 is TGTGCCTGGGGACAGAATAGCAATCAGCCCCAGCATTTT. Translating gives CAWGQNSNQPQHF. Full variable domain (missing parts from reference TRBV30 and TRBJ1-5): SQTIHQWPATLVQPVGSPLSLECTVEGTSNPNLYWYRQAAGRGLQLLFYSVGIGQISSEVPQNLSASRPQDRQFILSSKKLLLSDSGFYLCAWGQNSNQPQHFGDGTRLSIL.

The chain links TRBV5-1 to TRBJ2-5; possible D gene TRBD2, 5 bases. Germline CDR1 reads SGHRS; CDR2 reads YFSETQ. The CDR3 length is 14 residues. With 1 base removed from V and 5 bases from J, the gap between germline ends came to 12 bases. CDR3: CASSLNGERETQYF. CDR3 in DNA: TGCGCCAGCAGCTTGAATGGGGAGAGGGAGACCCAGTACTTC. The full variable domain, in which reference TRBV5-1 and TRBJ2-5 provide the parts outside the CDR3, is KAGVTQTPRYLIKTRGQQVTLSCSPISGHRSVSWYQQTPGQGLQFLFEYFSETQRNKGNFPGRFSGRQFSNSRSEMNVSTLELGDSALYLCASSLNGERETQYFGPGTRLLVL.

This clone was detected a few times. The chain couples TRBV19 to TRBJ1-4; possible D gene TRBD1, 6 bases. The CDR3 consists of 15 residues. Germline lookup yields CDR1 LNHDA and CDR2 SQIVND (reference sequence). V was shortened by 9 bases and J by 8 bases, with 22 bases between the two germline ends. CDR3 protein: CASHRLGGAGEKLFF. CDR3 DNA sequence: TGTGCCAGCCACCGACTGGGGGGGGCCGGGGAAAAACTGTTTTTT.

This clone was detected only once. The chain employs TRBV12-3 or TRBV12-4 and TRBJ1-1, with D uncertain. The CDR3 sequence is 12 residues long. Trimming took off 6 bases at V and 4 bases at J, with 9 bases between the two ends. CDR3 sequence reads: CASSRTSTEAFF. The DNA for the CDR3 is TGTGCCAGCAGCCGAACATCCACTGAAGCTTTCTTT.

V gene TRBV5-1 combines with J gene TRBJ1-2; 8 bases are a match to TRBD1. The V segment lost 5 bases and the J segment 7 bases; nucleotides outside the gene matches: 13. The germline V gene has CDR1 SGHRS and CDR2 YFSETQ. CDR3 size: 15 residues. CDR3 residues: CASSRIPGQDPGYTF. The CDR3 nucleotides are TGCGCCAGCAGTCGGATTCCGGGACAGGACCCTGGCTACACCTTC.

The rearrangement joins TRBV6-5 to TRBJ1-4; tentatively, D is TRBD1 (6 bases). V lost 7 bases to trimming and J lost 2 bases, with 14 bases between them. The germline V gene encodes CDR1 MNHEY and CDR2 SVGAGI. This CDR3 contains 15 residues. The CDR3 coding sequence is TGTGCCAGCATGGGGGGGCGCGTGACTAATGAAAAACTGTTTTTT. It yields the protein CASMGGRVTNEKLFF.

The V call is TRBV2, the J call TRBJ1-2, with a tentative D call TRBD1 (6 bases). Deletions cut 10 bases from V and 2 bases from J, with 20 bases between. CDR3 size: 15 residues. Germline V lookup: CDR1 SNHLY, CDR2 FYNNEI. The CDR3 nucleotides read TGTGCCACCCAAGACAGGAGTTCAGCGAACTATGGCTACACCTTC. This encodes CATQDRSSANYGYTF. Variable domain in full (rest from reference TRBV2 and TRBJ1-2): EPEVTQTPSHQVTQMGQEVILRCVPISNHLYFYWYRQILGQKVEFLVSFYNNEISEKSEIFDDQFSVERPDGSNFTLKIRSTKLEDSAMYFCATQDRSSANYGYTFGSGTRLTVV.